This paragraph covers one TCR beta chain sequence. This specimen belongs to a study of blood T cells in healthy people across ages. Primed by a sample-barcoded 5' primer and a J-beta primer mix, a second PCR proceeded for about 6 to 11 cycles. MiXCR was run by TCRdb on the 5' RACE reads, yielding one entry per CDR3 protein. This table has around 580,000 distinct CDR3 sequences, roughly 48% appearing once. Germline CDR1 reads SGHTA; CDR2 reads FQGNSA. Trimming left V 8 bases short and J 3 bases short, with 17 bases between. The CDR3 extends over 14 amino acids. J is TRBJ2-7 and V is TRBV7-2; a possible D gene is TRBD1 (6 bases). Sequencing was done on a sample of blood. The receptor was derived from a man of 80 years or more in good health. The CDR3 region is CASRNRVGDYEQYF. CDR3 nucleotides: TGTGCCAGCCGCAACAGGGTCGGGGACTACGAGCAGTACTTC.